This T cell receptor (beta chain) was profiled in a study of T cell responses to AZD1222 COVID-19 vaccine. Notes on the study in general: Most donors were white British, females outnumbered males, and clonal diversity was possibly underestimated.

There are 13 residues in the CDR3. Looked up from germline, CDR1 is MNHGY and CDR2 is SAAAGT. The ends were cut back, 11 bases at V and 2 bases at J, with 16 bases in the middle. TCRdb's table, derived via immunoSEQ multiplex PCR, lists solely in-frame clones and lacks some. The sample records more than 85,000 clones, over 75% being singletons. As to this clone: The antigen remains unidentified.

The source of this sequence is an adult in good health. Sequencing used peripheral blood, obtained on day 0 of AZD1222 vaccination. The genes are TRBV6-8 and TRBJ2-7; D might be TRBD1 (5 bases). In DNA, the CDR3 is TGTGCCGAAAGGAGACAGTTAACCTACGAGCAGTACTTC. This gives the protein CAERRQLTYEQYF.